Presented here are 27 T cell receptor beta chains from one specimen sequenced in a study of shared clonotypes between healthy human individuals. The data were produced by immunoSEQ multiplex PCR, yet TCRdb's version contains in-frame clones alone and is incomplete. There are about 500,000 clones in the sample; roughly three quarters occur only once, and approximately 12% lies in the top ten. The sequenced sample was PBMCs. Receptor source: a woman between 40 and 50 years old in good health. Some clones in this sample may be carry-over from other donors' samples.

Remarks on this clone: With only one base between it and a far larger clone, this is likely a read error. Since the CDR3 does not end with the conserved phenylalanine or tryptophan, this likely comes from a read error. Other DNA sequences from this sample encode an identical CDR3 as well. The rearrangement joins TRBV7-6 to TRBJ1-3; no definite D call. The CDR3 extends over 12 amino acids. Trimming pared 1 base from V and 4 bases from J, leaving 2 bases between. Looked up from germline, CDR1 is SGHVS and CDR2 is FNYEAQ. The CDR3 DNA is TGTGCCAGCAGCTTAGAGGGAAACACCATATATCTT. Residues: CASSLEGNTIYL.

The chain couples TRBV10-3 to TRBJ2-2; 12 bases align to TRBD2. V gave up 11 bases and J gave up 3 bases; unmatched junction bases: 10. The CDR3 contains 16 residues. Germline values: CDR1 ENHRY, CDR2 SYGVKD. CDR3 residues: CAAQPSGRADTGELFF. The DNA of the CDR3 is TGTGCCGCACAACCTAGCGGGAGGGCCGACACCGGGGAGCTGTTTTTT.

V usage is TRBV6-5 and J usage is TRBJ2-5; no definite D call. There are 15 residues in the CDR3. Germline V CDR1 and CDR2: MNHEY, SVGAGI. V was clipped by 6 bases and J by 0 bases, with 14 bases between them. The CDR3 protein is CASSPRRADQETQYF. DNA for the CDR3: TGTGCCAGCAGCCCACGAAGGGCGGACCAAGAGACCCAGTACTTC.

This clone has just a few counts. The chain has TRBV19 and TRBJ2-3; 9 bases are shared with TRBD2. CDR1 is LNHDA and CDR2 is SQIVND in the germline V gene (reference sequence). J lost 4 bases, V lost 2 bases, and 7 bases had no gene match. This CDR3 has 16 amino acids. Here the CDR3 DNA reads TGTGCCAGTAGTATATTCGGGAGCGGGAGGCCAGATACGCAGTATTTT. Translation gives CASSIFGSGRPDTQYF.

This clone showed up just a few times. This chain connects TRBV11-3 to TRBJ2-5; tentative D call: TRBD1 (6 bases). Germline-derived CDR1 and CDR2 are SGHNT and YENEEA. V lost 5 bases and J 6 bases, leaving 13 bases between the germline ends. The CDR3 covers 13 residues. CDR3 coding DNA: TGTGCCAGCAGCATAAACAGGGAACAGACCCAGTACTTC. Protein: CASSINREQTQYF.

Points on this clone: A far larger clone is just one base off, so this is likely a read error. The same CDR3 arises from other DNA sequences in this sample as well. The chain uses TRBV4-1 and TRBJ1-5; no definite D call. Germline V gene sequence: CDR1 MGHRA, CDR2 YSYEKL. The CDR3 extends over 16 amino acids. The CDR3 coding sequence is TGCGCTAGCAGCCAAGATGGAGGTTGGAGCAATCAGCCCCAGCATTTT. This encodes CASSQDGGWSNQPQHF.

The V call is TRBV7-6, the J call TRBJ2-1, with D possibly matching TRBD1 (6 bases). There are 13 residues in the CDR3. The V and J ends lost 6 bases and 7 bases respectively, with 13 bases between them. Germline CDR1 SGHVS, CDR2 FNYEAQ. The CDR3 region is CASSPPTGNEQFF. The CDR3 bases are TGTGCCAGCAGTCCGCCAACAGGGAATGAGCAGTTCTTC.

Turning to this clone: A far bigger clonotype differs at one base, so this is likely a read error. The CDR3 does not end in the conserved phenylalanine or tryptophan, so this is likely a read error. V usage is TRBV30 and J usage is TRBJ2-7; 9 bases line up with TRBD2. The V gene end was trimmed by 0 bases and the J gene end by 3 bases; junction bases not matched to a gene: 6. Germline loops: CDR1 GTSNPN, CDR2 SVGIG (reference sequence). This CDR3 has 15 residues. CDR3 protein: CAWSVRREGFYEQYL. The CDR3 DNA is TGTGCCTGGAGTGTACGGCGGGAGGGCTTCTACGAGCAGTACCTC.

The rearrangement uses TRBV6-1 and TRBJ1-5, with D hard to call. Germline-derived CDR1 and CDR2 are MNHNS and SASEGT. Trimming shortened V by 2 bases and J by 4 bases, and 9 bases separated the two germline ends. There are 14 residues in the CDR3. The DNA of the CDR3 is TGTGCCAGCAGTGAATGGTATCAAAATCAGCCCCAGCATTTT. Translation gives CASSEWYQNQPQHF.

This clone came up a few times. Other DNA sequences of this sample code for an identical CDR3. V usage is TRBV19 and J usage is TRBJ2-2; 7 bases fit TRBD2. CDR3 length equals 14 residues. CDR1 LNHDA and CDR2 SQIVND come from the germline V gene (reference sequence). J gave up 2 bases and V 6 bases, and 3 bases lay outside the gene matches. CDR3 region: CASSTSANTGELFF. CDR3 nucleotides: TGTGCCAGTAGCACTAGCGCTAACACCGGGGAGCTGTTTTTT. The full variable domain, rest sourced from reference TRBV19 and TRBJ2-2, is DGGITQSPKYLFRKEGQNVTLSCEQNLNHDAMYWYRQDPGQGLRLIYYSQIVNDFQKGDIAEGYSVSREKKESFPLTVTSAQKNPTAFYLCASSTSANTGELFFGEGSRLTVL.

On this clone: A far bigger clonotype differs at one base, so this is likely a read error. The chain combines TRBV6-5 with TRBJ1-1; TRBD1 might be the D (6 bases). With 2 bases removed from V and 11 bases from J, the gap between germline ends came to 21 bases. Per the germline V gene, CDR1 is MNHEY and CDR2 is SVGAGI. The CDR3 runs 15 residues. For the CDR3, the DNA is TGTGCCAGCAGTTACCAGATTCAGGGGACGCTAGACGCTTTCTTT. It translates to CASSYQIQGTLDAFF.

The CDR3: CASSLGTSGVQETQYF. CDR3 DNA sequence: TGTGCCAGCAGCTTAGGAACTAGCGGAGTACAAGAGACCCAGTACTTC. The rearrangement links TRBV11-3 to TRBJ2-5; 8 bases map to TRBD2. V shed 1 base and J 2 bases; nucleotides not matched to a gene: 6. Germline V gene data show CDR1 as SGHNT and CDR2 as YENEEA. The CDR3 runs to 16 residues.

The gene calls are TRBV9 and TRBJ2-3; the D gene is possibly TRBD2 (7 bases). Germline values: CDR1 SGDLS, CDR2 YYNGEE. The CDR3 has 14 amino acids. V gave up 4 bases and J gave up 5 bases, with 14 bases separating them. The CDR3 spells CASSSGGVVDTQYF. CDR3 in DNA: TGTGCCAGCAGCTCGGGGGGCGTCGTAGATACGCAGTATTTT.

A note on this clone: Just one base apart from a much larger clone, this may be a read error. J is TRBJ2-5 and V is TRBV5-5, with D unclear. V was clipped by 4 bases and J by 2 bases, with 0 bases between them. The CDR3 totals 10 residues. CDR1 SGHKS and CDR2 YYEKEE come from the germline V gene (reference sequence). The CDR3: CASSQETQYF. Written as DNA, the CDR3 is TGTGCCAGCAGCCAAGAGACCCAGTACTTC.

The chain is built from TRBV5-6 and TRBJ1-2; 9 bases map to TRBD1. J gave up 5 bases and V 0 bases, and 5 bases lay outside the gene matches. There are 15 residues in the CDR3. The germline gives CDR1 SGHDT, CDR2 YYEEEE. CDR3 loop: CASSLGQGEVYGYTF. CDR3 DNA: TGTGCCAGCAGCTTGGGACAGGGGGAGGTATATGGCTACACCTTC.

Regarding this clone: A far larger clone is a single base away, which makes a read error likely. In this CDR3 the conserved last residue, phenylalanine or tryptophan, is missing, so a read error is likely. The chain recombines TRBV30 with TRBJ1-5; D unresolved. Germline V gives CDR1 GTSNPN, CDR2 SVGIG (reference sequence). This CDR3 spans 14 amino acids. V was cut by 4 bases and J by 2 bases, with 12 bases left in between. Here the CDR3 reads CAWTAGQGNQPQHS. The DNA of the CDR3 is TGTGCCTGGACCGCGGGTCAGGGCAATCAGCCCCAGCATTCT.

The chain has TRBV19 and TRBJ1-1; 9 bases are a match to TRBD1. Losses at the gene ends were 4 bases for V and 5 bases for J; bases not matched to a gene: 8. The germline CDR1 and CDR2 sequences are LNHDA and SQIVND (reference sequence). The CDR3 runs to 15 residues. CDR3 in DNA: TGTGCCAGTAGTACTCGACAGGGGGTCGGAACTGAAGCTTTCTTT. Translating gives CASSTRQGVGTEAFF.

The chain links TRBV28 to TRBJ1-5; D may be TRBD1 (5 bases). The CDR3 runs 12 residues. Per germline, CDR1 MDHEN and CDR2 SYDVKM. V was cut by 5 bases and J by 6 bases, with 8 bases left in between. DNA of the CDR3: TGTGCCAGCAGTCCGGGGGGTCAGCCCCAGCATTTT. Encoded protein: CASSPGGQPQHF.

The DNA for the CDR3 is TGTGCCACCGCGGGGCCAGGACTCGAGCAGTACTTC. This gives the protein CATAGPGLEQYF. The rearrangement joins TRBV2 to TRBJ2-7; D is possibly TRBD2 (6 bases). V lost 10 bases, J lost 6 bases, and 16 bases lay in between. CDR3 length: 12 amino acids. Germline V gene data show CDR1 as SNHLY and CDR2 as FYNNEI. The variable domain in full, with the rest retrieved from reference TRBV2 and TRBJ2-7, is EPEVTQTPSHQVTQMGQEVILRCVPISNHLYFYWYRQILGQKVEFLVSFYNNEISEKSEIFDDQFSVERPDGSNFTLKIRSTKLEDSAMYFCATAGPGLEQYFGPGTRLTVT.

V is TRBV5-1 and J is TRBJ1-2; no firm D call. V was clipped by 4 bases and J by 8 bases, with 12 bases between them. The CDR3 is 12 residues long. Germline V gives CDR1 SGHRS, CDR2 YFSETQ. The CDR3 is CASSLTLGGYTF. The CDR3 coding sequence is TGCGCCAGCAGCCTCACCCTTGGCGGCTACACCTTC.

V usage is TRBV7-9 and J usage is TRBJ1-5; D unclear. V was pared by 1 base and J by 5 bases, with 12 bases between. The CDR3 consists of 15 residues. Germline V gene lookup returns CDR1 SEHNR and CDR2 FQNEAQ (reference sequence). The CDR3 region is CASSLGASSHQPQHF. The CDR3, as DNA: TGTGCCAGCAGCTTAGGGGCAAGCTCCCATCAGCCCCAGCATTTT.

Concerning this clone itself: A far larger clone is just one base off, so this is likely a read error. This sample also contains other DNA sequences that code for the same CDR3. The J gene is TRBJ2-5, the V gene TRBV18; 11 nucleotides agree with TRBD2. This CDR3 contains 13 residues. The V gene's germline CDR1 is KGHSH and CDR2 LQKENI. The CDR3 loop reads CASSLAGDETQYF. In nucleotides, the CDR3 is TGCGCCAGCTCACTAGCGGGAGATGAGACCCAGTACTTC.

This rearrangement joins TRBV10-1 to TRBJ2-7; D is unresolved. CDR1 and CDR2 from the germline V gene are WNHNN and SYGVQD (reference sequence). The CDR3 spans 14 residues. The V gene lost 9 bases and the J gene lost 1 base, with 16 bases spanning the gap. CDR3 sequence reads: CARRKNKLSYEQYF. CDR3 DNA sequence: TGCGCCAGACGTAAAAACAAACTGTCCTACGAGCAGTACTTC.

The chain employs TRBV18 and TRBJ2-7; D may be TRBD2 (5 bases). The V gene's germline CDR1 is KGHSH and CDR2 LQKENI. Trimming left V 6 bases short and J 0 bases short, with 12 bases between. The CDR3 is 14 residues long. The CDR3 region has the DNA TGTGCCAGCTCCGCCGTCGGAGGCTCCTACGAGCAGTACTTC. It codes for CASSAVGGSYEQYF.

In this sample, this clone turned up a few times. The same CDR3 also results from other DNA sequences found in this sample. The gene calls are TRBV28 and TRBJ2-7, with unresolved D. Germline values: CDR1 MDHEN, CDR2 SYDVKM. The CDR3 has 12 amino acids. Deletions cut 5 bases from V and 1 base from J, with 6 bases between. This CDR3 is CASSSRSYEQYF. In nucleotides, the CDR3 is TGTGCCAGCAGTAGTAGATCCTACGAGCAGTACTTC.

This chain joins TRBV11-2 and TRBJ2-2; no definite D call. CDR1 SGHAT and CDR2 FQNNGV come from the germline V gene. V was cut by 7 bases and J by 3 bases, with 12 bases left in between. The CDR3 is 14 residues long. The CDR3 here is CASTWIWDTGELFF. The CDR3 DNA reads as TGTGCCAGCACCTGGATCTGGGACACCGGGGAGCTGTTTTTT.

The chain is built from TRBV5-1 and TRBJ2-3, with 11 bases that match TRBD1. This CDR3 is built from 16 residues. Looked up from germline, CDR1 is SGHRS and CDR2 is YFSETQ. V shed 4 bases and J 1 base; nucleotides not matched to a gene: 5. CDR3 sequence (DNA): TGCGCCAGCAGCAGGGACAGGGGGGCGGGCACAGATACGCAGTATTTT. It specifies CASSRDRGAGTDTQYF.